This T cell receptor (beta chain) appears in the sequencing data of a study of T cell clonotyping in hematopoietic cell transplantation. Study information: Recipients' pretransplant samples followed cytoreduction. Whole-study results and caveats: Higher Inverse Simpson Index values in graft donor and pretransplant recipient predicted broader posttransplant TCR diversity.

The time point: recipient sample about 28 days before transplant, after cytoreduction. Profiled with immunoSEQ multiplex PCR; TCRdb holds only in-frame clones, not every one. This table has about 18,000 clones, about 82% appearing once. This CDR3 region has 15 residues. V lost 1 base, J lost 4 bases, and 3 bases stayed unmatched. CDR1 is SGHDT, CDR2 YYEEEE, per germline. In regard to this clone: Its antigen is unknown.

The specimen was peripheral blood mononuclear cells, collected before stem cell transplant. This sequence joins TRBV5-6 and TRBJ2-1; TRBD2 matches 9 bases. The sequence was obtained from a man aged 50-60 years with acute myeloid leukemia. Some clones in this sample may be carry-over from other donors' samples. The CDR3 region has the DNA TGTGCCAGCAGCTTGTTCAGCGGGGGGTACAATGAGCAGTTCTTC. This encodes CASSLFSGGYNEQFF.